Below, 22 T cell receptor beta chains from the same sample are listed, as sequenced in a study of CD8 T cells in ankylosing spondylitis. TCRdb fed the 5' RACE reads into MiXCR, producing one record per CDR3 protein. The sample yields around 770,000 distinct CDR3 sequences, about 12% seen once. Study-level points and caveats: A TCR beta motif made of several highly homologous variants seemed typical of ankylosing spondylitis blood.

Their antigens remain unidentified. The sample consisted of blood, either unsorted or a sorted T cell fraction (not recorded which). The receptors come from a male donor with ankylosing spondylitis.

This clonotype was counted only a few times. The chain uses TRBV28 and TRBJ2-2; D is perhaps TRBD1 (6 bases). This CDR3 has 15 amino acids. The V end was cut by 2 bases, the J end by 6 bases, with 13 bases between. Germline V gives CDR1 MDHEN, CDR2 SYDVKM. CDR3 in amino acids: CASSLRGFQAGELFF. The CDR3 DNA is TGTGCCAGCAGTTTAAGGGGGTTTCAGGCCGGGGAGCTGTTTTTT. Complete variable domain (other parts from reference TRBV28 and TRBJ2-2): DVKVTQSSRYLVKRTGEKVFLECVQDMDHENMFWYRQDPGLGLRLIYFSYDVKMKEKGDIPEGYSVSREKKERFSLILESASTNQTSMYLCASSLRGFQAGELFFGEGSRLTVL.

There are a few counts of this clonotype. This chain connects TRBV10-3 to TRBJ2-5, with D possibly being TRBD1 (5 bases). V was cut by 7 bases and J by 4 bases, with 7 bases left in between. Per the germline V gene, CDR1 is ENHRY and CDR2 is SYGVKD. This CDR3 is 11 amino acids long. In nucleotides, the CDR3 is TGTGCCATCAAAAGGGGAGAGACCCAGTACTTC. This gives the protein CAIKRGETQYF.

The rearrangement joins TRBV7-8 to TRBJ1-5, with D unresolved. Per germline, CDR1 SGHVS and CDR2 FQNEAQ. V lost 5 bases, J lost 7 bases, and 12 bases lay in between. CDR3 length: 13 amino acids. CDR3 sequence reads: CASSGPPGQPQHF. The CDR3 DNA is TGTGCCAGCAGCGGACCGCCGGGACAGCCCCAGCATTTT.

In this sample, this clonotype turned up many times. The rearrangement links TRBV6-1 to TRBJ2-1; TRBD2 is a possible D gene (5 bases). V was shortened by 5 bases and J by 12 bases, with 14 bases between the two germline ends. Germline CDR1 and CDR2: MNHNS and SASEGT. The CDR3 spans 12 residues. This chain's CDR3 is CASSLETGTQFF. The CDR3 coding sequence is TGTGCCAGCAGTCTCGAAACGGGAACGCAGTTCTTC.

The chain recombines TRBV20-1 with TRBJ2-1, with 7 bases that match TRBD1. Germline assignment: CDR1 DFQATT and CDR2 SNEGSKA (reference sequence). This CDR3 is 15 amino acids long. V gave up 5 bases and J gave up 8 bases; unmatched junction bases: 15. The CDR3 sequence: CSAPLVKGAGDEQFF. The CDR3 DNA reads as TGCAGTGCTCCTCTGGTGAAGGGGGCAGGCGATGAGCAGTTCTTC.

This chain uses TRBV6-5 with TRBJ2-5; D possibly corresponds to TRBD2 (6 bases). This CDR3 comprises 16 residues. Germline V lookup: CDR1 MNHEY, CDR2 SVGAGI. V was shortened by 4 bases and J by 6 bases, with 21 bases between the two germline ends. Here the CDR3 reads CASSSQPSVLGKTQYF. The CDR3 DNA follows: TGTGCCAGCAGTTCGCAACCTAGCGTCCTCGGAAAGACCCAGTACTTC.

The chain joins TRBV11-3 to TRBJ2-7; a possible D gene is TRBD1 (7 bases). Germline loops: CDR1 SGHNT, CDR2 YENEEA. Trimming took 1 base from V and 6 from J, leaving 16 bases between them. This CDR3 region has 15 residues. The CDR3 loop is CASSLGGGGGSEQYF. Written as DNA, the CDR3 is TGTGCCAGCAGCTTAGGTGGTGGAGGGGGCAGCGAGCAGTACTTC.

This clonotype has ten or more counts. The chain links TRBV10-3 to TRBJ2-1; 9 nucleotides align to TRBD2. The CDR3 consists of 16 residues. Germline-derived CDR1 and CDR2 are ENHRY and SYGVKD. With V trimmed by 5 bases and J by 2 bases, 7 bases remained unmatched. CDR3 sequence reads: CAISSLAGATYNEQFF. CDR3 coding DNA: TGTGCCATCAGTTCCTTAGCGGGAGCTACCTACAATGAGCAGTTCTTC.

The chain is built from TRBV2 and TRBJ2-6, with TRBD1 matching 8 bases. CDR1 and CDR2 from the germline V gene are SNHLY and FYNNEI. The CDR3 length is 14 residues. The ends lost 6 bases at V and 11 bases at J; junction bases unmatched: 9. CDR3: CASSEDRASDVLTF. The CDR3 DNA is TGTGCCAGCAGCGAGGACAGGGCCTCCGACGTCCTGACTTTC.

Only a few counts were recorded for this clonotype. The junction departs from the called germline gene at one end, perhaps through a read error. This chain joins TRBV12-3 or TRBV12-4 and TRBJ2-4; no firm D call. The CDR3 runs 11 residues. The CDR3 sequence: CASSFGSARHF. DNA for the CDR3: TGTGCCAGCAGTTTTGGGTCCGCGCGCCACTTC.

This clonotype has just a few counts. The chain links TRBV29-1 to TRBJ2-5, with 14 bases matching TRBD2. Germline CDR1 is SQVTM and CDR2 is ANQGSEA. The CDR3 covers 19 residues. With 6 bases clipped from V and 0 bases from J, the junction kept 15 bases outside the gene matches. The CDR3 sequence: CSVALRLAGGPWYQETQYF. In DNA, the CDR3 is TGCAGCGTCGCCCTCCGACTAGCGGGAGGGCCTTGGTACCAAGAGACCCAGTACTTC.

This clonotype was found a few times. The rearrangement links TRBV21-1 to TRBJ1-1; TRBD1 is the table's D call and was not checked against the DNA. TRBV21-1 is a pseudogene locus. The CDR3 loop spans 16 amino acids. CDR3 DNA: TGTGCCAGCAGCAAAGAGATGGGACCCGAGAACACTGAAGCTTTCTTT. Translated, it gives CASSKEMGPENTEAFF.

This clonotype was counted ten times or more. The V gene is TRBV20-1, the J gene TRBJ2-1; D unresolved. Trimming removed 2 bases at V and 2 bases at J, with 16 bases between. The CDR3 spans 16 residues. Germline lookup yields CDR1 DFQATT and CDR2 SNEGSKA (reference sequence). CDR3 in DNA: TGCAGTGCTAGAATGTTCTACCAAAGCCCCTACAATGAGCAGTTCTTC. This sequence encodes CSARMFYQSPYNEQFF.

The V call is TRBV12-3 or TRBV12-4, the J call TRBJ2-5; 7 bases are shared with TRBD1. This CDR3 is built from 13 residues. Trimming at V came to 7 bases and at J to 1 base, leaving 3 bases not matched to a gene. CDR3 DNA: TGTGCCAGCAAACGGGACAGCCAAGAGACCCAGTACTTC. Translating it yields CASKRDSQETQYF.

This clonotype appeared many times. This chain joins TRBV12-3 or TRBV12-4 and TRBJ2-2, with D perhaps TRBD2 (5 bases). V lost 7 bases to trimming and J lost 3 bases, with 12 bases between them. This CDR3 region has 14 residues. CDR3 amino acids: CASTSTTHTGELFF. The DNA of the CDR3 is TGTGCCAGCACCTCGACTACCCACACCGGGGAGCTGTTTTTT.

The chain couples TRBV20-1 to TRBJ1-1, with a weak D call TRBD1 (6 bases). From germline, CDR1 is DFQATT and CDR2 SNEGSKA (reference sequence). V lost 0 bases and J lost 5, with 16 bases in between. There are 15 residues in the CDR3. The CDR3 DNA reads as TGCAGTGCTAGAGAGTGGCCAGGGGAGATAACTGAAGCTTTCTTT. This encodes CSAREWPGEITEAFF.

The chain has TRBV20-1 and TRBJ2-3, with a weak D call TRBD2 (6 bases). The germline V gene encodes CDR1 DFQATT and CDR2 SNEGSKA (reference sequence). CDR3 size: 16 residues. With 0 bases removed from V and 0 bases from J, the gap between germline ends came to 13 bases. The CDR3 DNA follows: TGCAGTGCTAGAGATATCGCAGGGAGGAGCACAGATACGCAGTATTTT. Protein product: CSARDIAGRSTDTQYF.

The table lists this clonotype with a count of one. The junction does not match germline at one end; this may be a read error. V gene TRBV5-1 combines with J gene TRBJ2-6; D remains unclear. The CDR3 extends over 14 amino acids. The germline gives CDR1 SGHRS, CDR2 YFSETQ. The CDR3 DNA is TGCGCCAGCAGATTGGTCTCTGGGGCCAACGTCCTGACTTTC. This sequence encodes CASRLVSGANVLTF.

V and J are TRBV28 and TRBJ2-1, with a possible D match to TRBD1 (6 bases). V lost 3 bases and J lost 3, with 18 bases in between. The CDR3 length is 17 residues. Looked up from germline, CDR1 is MDHEN and CDR2 is SYDVKM. Here the CDR3 DNA reads TGTGCCAGCAGTTTTTATGGGGGCTATCCCCTCTACAATGAGCAGTTCTTC. Protein sequence: CASSFYGGYPLYNEQFF.

At least ten counts were recorded for this clonotype. The chain employs TRBV7-2 and TRBJ2-1; 13 nucleotides line up with TRBD2. This CDR3 comprises 15 residues. Germline V gene sequence: CDR1 SGHTA, CDR2 FQGNSA. The V gene end was trimmed by 5 bases and the J gene end by 5 bases; junction bases not matched to a gene: 3. DNA for the CDR3: TGTGCCAGCAGCAGGGGACTAGCGGGAAACAATGAGCAGTTCTTC. Translated: CASSRGLAGNNEQFF.

This clonotype occurred a few times. The J gene is TRBJ2-1, the V gene TRBV7-9; the D is unclear. Germline CDR1 is SEHNR and CDR2 is FQNEAQ (reference sequence). The V end lost 3 bases, the J end lost 9 bases, and 18 bases lay between the germline ends. CDR3 size: 15 residues. The CDR3: CASSFRSTVKPEQFF. CDR3 sequence (DNA): TGTGCCAGCAGCTTCCGGTCAACGGTCAAGCCTGAGCAGTTCTTC. The full variable domain, with the rest looked up from reference TRBV7-9 and TRBJ2-1, is DTGVSQNPRHKITKRGQNVTFRCDPISEHNRLYWYRQTLGQGPEFLTYFQNEAQLEKSRLLSDRFSAERPKGSFSTLEIQRTEQGDSAMYLCASSFRSTVKPEQFFGPGTRLTVL.

This clonotype was seen a few times. The chain recombines TRBV2 with TRBJ1-1; 7 positions match TRBD1. The V segment lost 6 bases and the J segment 1 base; nucleotides outside the gene matches: 5. CDR3 length: 14 amino acids. Germline V gene sequence: CDR1 SNHLY, CDR2 FYNNEI. CDR3 in DNA: TGTGCCAGCAGGTGGGACAGATCGAACACTGAAGCTTTCTTT. It is translated as CASRWDRSNTEAFF.